The present T cell receptor (beta chain) was sequenced within a study of blood T cell repertoires in COVID-19. How the authors handled the data: Quantification of nucleated cells was approximated via reference gene primer amplification. The protocol was immunoSEQ multiplex PCR, while the TCRdb copy is restricted to in-frame clones and leaves out a portion. V, J and clone size derive from that table, while D and trimming were established from the DNA sequence. The sample holds about 240,000 clones, approximately 83% seen once. The CDR3 sequence is 17 residues long. V lost 4 bases, J lost 4 bases, and 21 bases lay in between. Germline V lookup: CDR1 SGHTA, CDR2 FQGTGA.

This clonotype was obtained from a young man who had recovered from COVID-19. V and J are TRBV7-3 and TRBJ2-3, with a tentative D call TRBD2 (6 bases). Material: peripheral blood. The DNA of the CDR3 is TGTGCCAGCAGCTCCTCTGGGGTAGCGGTATGGGCAGATACGCAGTATTTT. It encodes CASSSSGVAVWADTQYF.